The subject of this entry is one TCR beta chain. The sample originates from a study of blood T cell repertoires in COVID-19. Study-level background: From the United States, Italy and Spain came samples of acute and convalescent COVID-19. The cDNA or gDNA used as material had been derived from T cells, B-cell-depleted T cells, or PBMCs.

Source study methods: Cell counts per sample came from amplifying reference gene primers. Method: immunoSEQ multiplex PCR; TCRdb's copy keeps in-frame clones and lacks some. D and trimming come from the DNA, and the V and J calls and clone size come from that table. The profile shows about 50,000 clones, 85% of them singletons. V was clipped by 1 base and J by 5 bases; unmatched bases: 1. Germline CDR1 is MNHEY and CDR2 is SMNVEV (reference sequence). CDR3 size: 16 residues. The chain joins TRBV27 to TRBJ2-2; TRBD2 matches 13 bases. This TCR was sampled from a human donor in a cohort sampled during active COVID-19. Sample: peripheral blood. As DNA, the CDR3 is TGTGCCAGCAGTTTATTGGGACTAGCGGGAACCGGGGAGCTGTTTTTT. It codes for CASSLLGLAGTGELFF.